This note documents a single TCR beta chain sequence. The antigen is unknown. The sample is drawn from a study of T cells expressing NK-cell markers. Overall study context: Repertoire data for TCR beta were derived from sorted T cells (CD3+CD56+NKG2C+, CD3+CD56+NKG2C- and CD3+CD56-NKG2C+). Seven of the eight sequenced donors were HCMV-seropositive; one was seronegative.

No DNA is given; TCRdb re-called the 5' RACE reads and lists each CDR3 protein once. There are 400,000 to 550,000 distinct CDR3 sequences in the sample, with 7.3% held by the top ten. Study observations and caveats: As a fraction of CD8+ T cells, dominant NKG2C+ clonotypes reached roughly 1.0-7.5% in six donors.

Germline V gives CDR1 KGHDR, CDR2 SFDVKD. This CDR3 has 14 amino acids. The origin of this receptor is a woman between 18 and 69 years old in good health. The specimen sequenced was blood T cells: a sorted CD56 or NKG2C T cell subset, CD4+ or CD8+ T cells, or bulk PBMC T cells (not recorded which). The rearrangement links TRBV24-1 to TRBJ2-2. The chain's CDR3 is CATSDSEESGELFF.